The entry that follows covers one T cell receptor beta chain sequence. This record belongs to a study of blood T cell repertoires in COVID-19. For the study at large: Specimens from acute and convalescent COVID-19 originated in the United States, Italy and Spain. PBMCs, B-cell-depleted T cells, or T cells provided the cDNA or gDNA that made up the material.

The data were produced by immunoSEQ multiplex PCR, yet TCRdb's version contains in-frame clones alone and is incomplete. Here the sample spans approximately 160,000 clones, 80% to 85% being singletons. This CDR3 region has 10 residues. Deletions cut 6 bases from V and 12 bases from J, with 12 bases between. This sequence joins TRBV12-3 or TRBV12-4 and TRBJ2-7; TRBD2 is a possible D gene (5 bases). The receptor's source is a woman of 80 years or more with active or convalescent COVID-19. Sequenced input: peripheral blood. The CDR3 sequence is CASRRVEWYF. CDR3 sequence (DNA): TGTGCCAGCAGGCGGGTAGAGTGGTACTTC.